The T cell receptor beta chain under discussion was sequenced for a study of blood T cell repertoires in COVID-19. Whole-study context: Samples of COVID-19 (acute and convalescent) were obtained from the United States, Italy and Spain.

The CDR3 loop spans 19 amino acids. After removal of 5 bases from V and 7 bases from J, the junction contained 15 bases not matched to a gene. Germline assignment: CDR1 SGHAT and CDR2 FQNNGV. In the study's own analysis: Amplified reference gene primers provided the basis for estimating nucleated cell counts. Generated by immunoSEQ multiplex PCR, the TCRdb table keeps only in-frame clones and is missing some. V, J and clone size are those of that table, while D and trimming were read from the DNA. The profile shows hundreds of thousands of clones, 70% to 90% of them singletons. The sequence derives from a woman in her thirties or forties who had recovered from COVID-19. V usage is TRBV11-2 and J usage is TRBJ1-6, with 12 bases that match TRBD1. Sample: peripheral blood. This CDR3 is CASSPSPGQGAIWNSPLHF. The DNA for the CDR3 is TGTGCCAGCAGCCCCAGTCCGGGACAGGGGGCGATTTGGAATTCACCCCTCCACTTT.